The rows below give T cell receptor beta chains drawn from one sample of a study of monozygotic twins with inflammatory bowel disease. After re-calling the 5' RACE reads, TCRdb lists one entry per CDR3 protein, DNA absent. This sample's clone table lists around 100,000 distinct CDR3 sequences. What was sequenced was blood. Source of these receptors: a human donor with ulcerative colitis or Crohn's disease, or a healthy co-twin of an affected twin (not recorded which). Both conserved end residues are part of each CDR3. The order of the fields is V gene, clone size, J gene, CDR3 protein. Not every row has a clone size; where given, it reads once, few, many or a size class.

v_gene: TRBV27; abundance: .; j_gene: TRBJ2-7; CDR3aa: CASRPRDSNSYEQYF
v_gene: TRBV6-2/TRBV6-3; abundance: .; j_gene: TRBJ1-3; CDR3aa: CASGRLNTIYF
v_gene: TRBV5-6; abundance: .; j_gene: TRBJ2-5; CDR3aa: CASSWDRRLAGLQETQYF
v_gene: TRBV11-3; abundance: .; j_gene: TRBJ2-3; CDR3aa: CASSLSGNTDTQYF
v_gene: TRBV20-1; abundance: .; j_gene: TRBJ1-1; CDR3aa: CSEGRNTEAFF
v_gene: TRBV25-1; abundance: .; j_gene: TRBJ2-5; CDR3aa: CASSDSGLGETQYF
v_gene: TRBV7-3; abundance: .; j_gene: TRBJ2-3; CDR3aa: CASSIGAGDTQYF
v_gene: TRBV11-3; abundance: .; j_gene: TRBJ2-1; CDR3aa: CASTKGLAGYNEQFF
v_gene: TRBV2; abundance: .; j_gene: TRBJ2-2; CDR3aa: CASSDPRNTGELFF
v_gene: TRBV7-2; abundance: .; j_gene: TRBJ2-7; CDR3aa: CASSLDGDRRYF
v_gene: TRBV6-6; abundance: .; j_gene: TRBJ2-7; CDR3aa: CASSSPTDAYEQYF
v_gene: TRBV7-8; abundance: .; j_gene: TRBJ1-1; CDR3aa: CASSSVIRAEAFF
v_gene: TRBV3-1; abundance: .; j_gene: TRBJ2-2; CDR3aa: CASRDGTYNTGELFF
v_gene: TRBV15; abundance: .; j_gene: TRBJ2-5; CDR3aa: CATSSAVRETQYF
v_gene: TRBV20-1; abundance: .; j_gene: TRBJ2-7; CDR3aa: CSAPKGGGLYEQYF
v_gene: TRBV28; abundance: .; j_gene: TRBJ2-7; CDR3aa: CASSLGSHYEQYF
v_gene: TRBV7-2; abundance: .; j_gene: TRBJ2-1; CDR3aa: CASSLTPGAYNEQFF
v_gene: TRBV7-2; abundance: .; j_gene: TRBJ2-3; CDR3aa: CASSGPTPDTQYF
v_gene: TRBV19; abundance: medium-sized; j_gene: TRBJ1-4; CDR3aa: CASSIRDINEKLFF
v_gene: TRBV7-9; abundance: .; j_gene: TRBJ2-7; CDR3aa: CASSFYRGSDEQYF
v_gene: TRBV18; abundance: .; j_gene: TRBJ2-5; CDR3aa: CASSPRTGTETQYF
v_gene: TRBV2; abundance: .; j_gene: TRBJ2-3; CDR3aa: CASRRPGTSGADTQYF
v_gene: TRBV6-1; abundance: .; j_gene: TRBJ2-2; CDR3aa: CASLSPNTGELFF